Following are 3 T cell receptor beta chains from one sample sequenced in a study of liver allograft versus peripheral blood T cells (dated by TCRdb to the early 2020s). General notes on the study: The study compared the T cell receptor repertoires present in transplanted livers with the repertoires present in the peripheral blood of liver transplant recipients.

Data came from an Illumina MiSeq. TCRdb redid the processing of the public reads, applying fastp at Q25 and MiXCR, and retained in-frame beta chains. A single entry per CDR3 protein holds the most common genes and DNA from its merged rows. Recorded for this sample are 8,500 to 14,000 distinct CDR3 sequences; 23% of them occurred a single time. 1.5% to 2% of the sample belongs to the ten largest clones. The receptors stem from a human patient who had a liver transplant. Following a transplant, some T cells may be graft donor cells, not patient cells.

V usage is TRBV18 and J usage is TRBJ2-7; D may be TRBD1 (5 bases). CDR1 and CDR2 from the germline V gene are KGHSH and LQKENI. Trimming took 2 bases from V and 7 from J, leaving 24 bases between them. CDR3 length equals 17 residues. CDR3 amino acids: CASSPRAGSRLPQEQYF. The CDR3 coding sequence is TGTGCCAGCTCACCAAGGGCAGGGTCCCGCCTTCCTCAAGAGCAGTACTTC.

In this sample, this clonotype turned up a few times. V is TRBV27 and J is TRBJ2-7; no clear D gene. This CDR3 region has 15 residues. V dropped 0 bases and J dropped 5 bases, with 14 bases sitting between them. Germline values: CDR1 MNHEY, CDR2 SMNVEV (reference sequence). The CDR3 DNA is TGTGCCAGCAGTTTATCCTCCACGTCTCGGAACGAGCAGTACTTC. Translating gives CASSLSSTSRNEQYF.

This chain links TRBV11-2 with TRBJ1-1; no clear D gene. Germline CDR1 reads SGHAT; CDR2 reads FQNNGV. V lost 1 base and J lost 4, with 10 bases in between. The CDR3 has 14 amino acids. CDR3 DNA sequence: TGTGCCAGCAGCTTAGTTTATAGTACCACTGAAGCTTTCTTT. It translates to CASSLVYSTTEAFF.